These 19 T cell receptor beta chains were all obtained from the same sample, sequenced in a study of T cell responses to AZD1222 COVID-19 vaccine. Some clones are missing from TCRdb's copy, which holds only in-frame ones; the method was immunoSEQ multiplex PCR. The table records roughly 80,000 clones, around 90% of them present only once. The input for sequencing was peripheral blood, taken on day 0 of MenACWY control vaccination. The receptors derive from an adult in good health.

The chain uses TRBV6-5 and TRBJ1-5; D gene unclear. There are 13 residues in the CDR3. Between the trimmed V and J ends, which lost 2 bases and 2 bases, there was a span of 4 bases. From germline, CDR1 is MNHEY and CDR2 SVGAGI. CDR3 nucleotide sequence: TGTGCCAGCAGTTACGGCGGCAATCAGCCCCAGCATTTT. Translated, it gives CASSYGGNQPQHF.

The chain employs TRBV6-5 and TRBJ1-2; D ambiguous. Per the germline V gene, CDR1 is MNHEY and CDR2 is SVGAGI. CDR3 length: 14 amino acids. Between the trimmed V and J ends, which lost 0 bases and 4 bases, there was a span of 9 bases. The CDR3 protein is CASSYSSQSYGYTF. For the CDR3, the DNA is TGTGCCAGCAGTTACTCGAGTCAGTCCTATGGCTACACCTTC.

The chain joins TRBV4-3 to TRBJ2-7, with D maybe TRBD2 (5 bases). V lost 4 bases to trimming and J lost 3 bases, with 10 bases between them. The CDR3 is 13 residues long. From germline, CDR1 is LGHNA and CDR2 YSLEER. The CDR3 is CASSPGLYYEQYF. The CDR3 bases are TGCGCCAGCAGCCCCGGACTGTACTACGAGCAGTACTTC.

The chain combines TRBV7-3 with TRBJ1-5; TRBD1 aligns across 7 bases. This CDR3 spans 14 amino acids. J lost 9 bases, V lost 6 bases, and 11 bases had no gene match. The germline CDR1 and CDR2 sequences are SGHTA and FQGTGA. The CDR3 loop is CASSPEGAQGPQHF. As DNA, the CDR3 is TGTGCCAGCAGTCCCGAGGGGGCCCAAGGGCCCCAGCATTTT.

The chain joins TRBV6-2 or TRBV6-3 to TRBJ1-5; D is undetermined. The CDR3 is 15 residues long. Germline CDR1 is MNHEY and CDR2 is SVGEGT. Trimming stripped 4 bases from V and 0 bases from J, with 10 bases between. The CDR3 DNA reads TGTGCCAGCAGTTCGTGGACGGGTAGCAATCAGCCCCAGCATTTT. It translates to CASSSWTGSNQPQHF.

V is TRBV28 and J is TRBJ1-2; the D is unclear. Germline V gene lookup returns CDR1 MDHEN and CDR2 SYDVKM. Trimming took 4 bases from V and 7 from J, leaving 13 bases between them. The CDR3 length is 13 residues. Here the CDR3 reads CASSSRTGSGYTF. The CDR3 bases are TGTGCCAGCAGTTCTCGGACCGGTAGTGGCTACACCTTC.

The genes are TRBV10-3 and TRBJ1-6; D call uncertain. Looked up from germline, CDR1 is ENHRY and CDR2 is SYGVKD. Trimming took 0 bases from V and 7 from J, leaving 10 bases between them. The CDR3 is 15 amino acids. The CDR3 sequence is CAISESVLGNSPLHF. CDR3 bases: TGTGCCATCAGTGAGTCGGTTTTGGGAAATTCACCCCTCCACTTT.

The V gene is TRBV24-1, the J gene TRBJ1-2; D is possibly TRBD1 (6 bases). Germline V lookup: CDR1 KGHDR, CDR2 SFDVKD. The CDR3 sequence is 10 residues long. The CDR3 protein is CTQGFYGYTF. Here the CDR3 DNA reads TGTACCCAGGGGTTCTATGGCTACACCTTC.

The rearrangement links TRBV4-3 to TRBJ2-3; 10 nucleotides match TRBD2. V lost 0 bases to trimming and J lost 2 bases; unmatched junction nucleotides: 5. The CDR3 runs 17 residues. Germline assignment: CDR1 LGHNA and CDR2 YSLEER. The CDR3 sequence is CASSQDGAGGYTDTQYF. CDR3 bases: TGCGCCAGCAGCCAAGATGGAGCGGGGGGGTACACAGATACGCAGTATTTT.

This clone has just one count. The chain couples TRBV19 to TRBJ1-6; D call uncertain. Germline assignment: CDR1 LNHDA and CDR2 SQIVND (reference sequence). The CDR3 extends over 15 amino acids. V shed 4 bases and J shed 0 bases, with 7 bases lying between them. CDR3 in amino acids: CASSTESSYNSPLHF. CDR3 coding DNA: TGTGCCAGTAGTACGGAGAGCTCCTATAATTCACCCCTCCACTTT.

The genes are TRBV7-2 and TRBJ1-5, with D perhaps matching TRBD1 (5 bases). Per germline, CDR1 SGHTA and CDR2 FQGNSA. This CDR3 is built from 14 residues. Deletions cut 1 base from V and 7 bases from J, with 11 bases between. CDR3 in DNA: TGTGCCAGCAGCTTAGATCAGGGTGGGCAGCCCCAGCATTTT. This sequence encodes CASSLDQGGQPQHF.

The chain joins TRBV11-2 to TRBJ2-1, with D unresolved. The CDR3 has 15 amino acids. V was pared by 2 bases and J by 9 bases, with 17 bases between. Germline CDR1 is SGHAT and CDR2 is FQNNGV. CDR3 DNA: TGTGCCAGCAGCTTACGTGAGACGGCTGTCGGTGAGCAGTTCTTC. It translates to CASSLRETAVGEQFF.

The chain employs TRBV18 and TRBJ1-6; D uncertain. Trimming shortened V by 8 bases and J by 0 bases, and 8 bases separated the two germline ends. Per germline, CDR1 KGHSH and CDR2 LQKENI. The CDR3 is 14 residues long. CDR3: CASTLGSYNSPLHF. The CDR3 DNA reads as TGTGCCAGCACTTTAGGCTCCTATAATTCACCCCTCCACTTT. The whole variable domain, filled in from reference TRBV18 and TRBJ1-6, reads NAGVMQNPRHLVRRRGQEARLRCSPMKGHSHVYWYRQLPEEGLKFMVYLQKENIIDESGMPKERFSAEFPKEGPSILRIQQVVRGDSAAYFCASTLGSYNSPLHFGNGTRLTVT.

This clone was counted a few times. V usage is TRBV7-2 and J usage is TRBJ1-2; D may be TRBD1 (5 bases). This CDR3 contains 15 residues. Germline CDR1 reads SGHTA; CDR2 reads FQGNSA. V dropped 2 bases and J dropped 2 bases, with 12 bases sitting between them. The DNA for the CDR3 is TGTGCCAGCAGCTTATCCGGGGCAATGAACTATGGCTACACCTTC. Residues: CASSLSGAMNYGYTF.

The chain uses TRBV7-9 and TRBJ1-1; D uncertain. The germline V gene has CDR1 SEHNR and CDR2 FQNEAQ (reference sequence). V lost 11 bases and J 6 bases, leaving 16 bases between the germline ends. The CDR3 loop spans 12 amino acids. For the CDR3, the DNA is TGTGCCTCCCGATTTGCGTCCGCTGAAGCTTTCTTT. This translates into CASRFASAEAFF.

This sequence joins TRBV19 and TRBJ1-5; D is unclear. V was pared by 3 bases and J by 5 bases, with 8 bases between. Looked up from germline, CDR1 is LNHDA and CDR2 is SQIVND (reference sequence). This CDR3 is 13 amino acids long. Here the CDR3 DNA reads TGTGCCAGTAGTATTGGTGCAGATCAGCCCCAGCATTTT. The encoded protein is CASSIGADQPQHF.

The chain employs TRBV2 and TRBJ1-5, with D possibly TRBD1 on 5 matching bases. CDR3 length: 16 residues. Deletions cut 4 bases from V and 4 bases from J, with 17 bases between. Per germline, CDR1 SNHLY and CDR2 FYNNEI. In DNA form, the CDR3 reads TGTGCCAGCAGTGTACAGGCGGGACGTCTGAATCAGCCCCAGCATTTT. Its translation is CASSVQAGRLNQPQHF.

This chain joins TRBV6-4 and TRBJ2-3, with 9 bases that match TRBD1. The length of the CDR3 is 14 residues. V shed 8 bases, J shed 2 bases, and the junction held 5 bases outside the gene matches. Per germline, CDR1 MRHNA and CDR2 SNTAGT. CDR3 sequence (DNA): TGTGCCAGCCACGGGACAGGGTACACAGATACGCAGTATTTT. The encoded protein is CASHGTGYTDTQYF.

The chain recombines TRBV14 with TRBJ1-1; D remains unclear. Trimming took off 4 bases at V and 3 bases at J, with 9 bases between the two ends. Germline CDR1 reads SGHDN; CDR2 reads FVKESK. This CDR3 has 13 amino acids. CDR3 nucleotide sequence: TGTGCCAGCAGCCGGGGAGTTGACACTGAAGCTTTCTTT. This gives the protein CASSRGVDTEAFF.